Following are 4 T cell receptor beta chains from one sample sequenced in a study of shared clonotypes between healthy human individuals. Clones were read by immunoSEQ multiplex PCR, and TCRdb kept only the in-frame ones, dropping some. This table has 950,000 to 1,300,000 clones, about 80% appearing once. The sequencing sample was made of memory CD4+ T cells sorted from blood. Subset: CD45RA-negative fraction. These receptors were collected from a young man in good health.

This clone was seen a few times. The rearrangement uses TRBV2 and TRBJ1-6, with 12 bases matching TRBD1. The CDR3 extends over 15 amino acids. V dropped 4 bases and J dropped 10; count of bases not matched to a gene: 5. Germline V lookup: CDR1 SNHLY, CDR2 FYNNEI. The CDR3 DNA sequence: TGTGCCAGCAGTGCAGGGACAGGGGGCTACTCACCCCTCCACTTT. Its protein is CASSAGTGGYSPLHF.

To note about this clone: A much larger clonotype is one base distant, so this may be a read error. In nucleotides, the CDR3 is TGTGCCAGCAGCCTTACACTGAACACTGAAGCTTTCTTT. Its translation: CASSLTLNTEAFF. V usage is TRBV5-5 and J usage is TRBJ1-1; D gene uncertain. The V and J ends lost 4 bases and 0 bases respectively, with 7 bases between them. Germline CDR1 SGHKS, CDR2 YYEKEE (reference sequence). The CDR3 totals 13 residues.

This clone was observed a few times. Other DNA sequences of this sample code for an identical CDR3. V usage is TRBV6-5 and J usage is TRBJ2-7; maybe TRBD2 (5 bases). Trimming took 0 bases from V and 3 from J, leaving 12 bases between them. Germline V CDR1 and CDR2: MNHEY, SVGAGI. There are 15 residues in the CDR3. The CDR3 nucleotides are TGTGCCAGCAGTTACTCTCCCCCCGGGGTCTACGAGCAGTACTTC. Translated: CASSYSPPGVYEQYF.

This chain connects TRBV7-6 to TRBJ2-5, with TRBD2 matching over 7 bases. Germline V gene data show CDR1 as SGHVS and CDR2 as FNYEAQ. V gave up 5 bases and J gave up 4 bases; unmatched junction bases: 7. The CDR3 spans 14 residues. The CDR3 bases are TGTGCCAGCAGCGAGTCTAGCGGACCAGAGACCCAGTACTTC. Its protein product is CASSESSGPETQYF.